This TCR beta chain emerged from a study of T cells after yellow fever vaccination. Study results and caveats: The booster response re-showed most primary clones: 95% to 96% CD4, more than 80% CD8.

About this clonotype itself: The antigen is unknown.

The CDR3 loop spans 15 amino acids. The germline V and J ends were trimmed by 6 bases and 0 bases, with 16 bases remaining between them. Germline CDR1 and CDR2: DFQATT and SNEGSKA (reference sequence). TCRdb reanalysed the 5' RACE reads using MiXCR and keeps one entry per CDR3 protein. Here the sample spans about 340,000 distinct CDR3 sequences, 4% being singletons. The gene calls are TRBV20-1 and TRBJ2-3, with D possibly called TRBD1 or TRBD2 (5 bases each). This material consisted of PBMCs, taken 5 days after the yellow fever booster vaccination. The source is a man aged 18 to 35 who received the YFV17D yellow fever vaccine. The CDR3 nucleotides are TGCAGTGCCGAACGGGACGAGACTAGCACAGATACGCAGTATTTT. Amino acid sequence: CSAERDETSTDTQYF.